Listed below are T cell receptor beta chains from one sample, sequenced in a study of cytomegalovirus exposure and HLA in healthy donors. The protocol was immunoSEQ multiplex PCR, while the TCRdb copy is restricted to in-frame clones and leaves out a portion. Here the sample spans 100,000 to 120,000 clones, just over 75% being singletons. The specimen sequenced was PBMCs. Receptor source: a man younger than 40 in good health and CMV-seropositive. Each CDR3 is given with its conserved first and last residue. A D gene is named only where the DNA matches it firmly. Clone size is not always given. Where it is, it says once, few, many or a class for expanded clones.

TRBJ1-2,TRBD1,TRBV9,-,TGTGCCAGCAGCGTACCCGGGACAGGGGGTTCCTATGGCTACACCTTC,CASSVPGTGGSYGYTF
TRBJ2-1,TRBD1,TRBV9,-,TGTGCCAGCAGCGTCGGCCCTCAGGGGGAAGCAAGCAATGAGCAGTTCTTC,CASSVGPQGEASNEQFF
TRBJ2-1,TRBD1,TRBV11-2,-,TGTGCCAGCACCTTGGGACAGGGGTTCAATGAGCAGTTCTTC,CASTLGQGFNEQFF
TRBJ1-5,TRBD1,TRBV11-2,-,TGTGCCAGCAGCTTAACCCCATTACAGGGGACGCCCCAGCATTTT,CASSLTPLQGTPQHF
TRBJ2-5,-,TRBV27,-,TGTGCCAGCAGGGAGGGAGAGACCCAGTACTTC,CASREGETQYF
TRBJ2-5,-,TRBV21-1,-,TGTGCCAGCAGCAAAGGAGGACTAGCGGGGCAAGAGACCCAGTACTTC,CASSKGGLAGQETQYF
TRBJ2-2,-,TRBV6-1,-,TGTGCCAGCAGTGAACTAGCGAACACCGGGGAGCTGTTTTTT,CASSELANTGELFF
TRBJ1-1,-,TRBV7-2,-,TGTGCCAGCAGCTCCAGTATGAACACTGAAGCTTTCTTT,CASSSSMNTEAFF
TRBJ2-2,TRBD2,TRBV2,few,TGTGCCAGCAAGGGACTAGCGGGGGCCACCGGGGAGCTGTTTTTT,CASKGLAGATGELFF
TRBJ1-1,-,TRBV5-6,-,TGTGCCAGCAGCCCCGGCAGGGCTCCTGAAGCTTTCTTT,CASSPGRAPEAFF
TRBJ1-2,TRBD1,TRBV28,few,TGTGCCAGCAGTTTATGGGGGACAGGGAATGGCTACACCTTC,CASSLWGTGNGYTF
TRBJ2-6,-,TRBV7-2,-,TGTGCCAGCAGCGGGGGCGGGCGTGCTGGGGCCAACGTCCTGACTTTC,CASSGGGRAGANVLTF
TRBJ2-2,-,TRBV7-9,-,TGTGCCAGCAGCCTGGGACAAACAGGGGAGCTGTTTTTT,CASSLGQTGELFF
TRBJ1-2,-,TRBV6-5,-,TGTGCCAGCAGTTCCCCGCGGGCGGGGGCTGGGGGCTACACCTTC,CASSSPRAGAGGYTF
TRBJ1-5,-,TRBV4-1,few,TGCGCCAGCAGCCAAGGCGCCCCCTCGCCCCAGCATTTT,CASSQGAPSPQHF